The rows below give T cell receptor beta chains drawn from one sample of a study of Graves' ophthalmopathy and Graves' hyperthyroidism. TCRdb processed the multiplex PCR reads anew with MiXCR; each CDR3 protein has one entry. The sample includes about half a million distinct CDR3 sequences, 13% to 15% of them seen just once. Sequenced: blood. The receptors were gathered from a woman in her 30s with Graves' ophthalmopathy. Each CDR3 is given with its conserved first and last residue. A D gene is named only where the DNA matches it firmly. The size of a clone is reported for some rows only, either as once, few or many, or as a class for expanded clones.

CDR3nt | CDR3aa | j_gene | abundance | d_gene | v_gene
TGTGCCAGCAGCATCGACAGGGGGGAAGCTTTCTTT | CASSIDRGEAFF | TRBJ1-1 | - | TRBD1 | TRBV7-2
TGTGCCAGCAATAGAGGGGGCCAAGAGACCCAGTACTTC | CASNRGGQETQYF | TRBJ2-5 | few | - | TRBV2
TGCAGTGCTCCTTTCCCGGGCACCGGGGAGCTGTTTTTT | CSAPFPGTGELFF | TRBJ2-2 | few | - | TRBV20-1
TGTGCCATCAGTGAGTCGGACAGGGCGGGCTCCTACGAGCAGTACTTC | CAISESDRAGSYEQYF | TRBJ2-7 | many | TRBD1 | TRBV10-3
TGTGCCAGCAGCCTCGCCGACAGGGTGGTCGGGGAGCTGTTTTTT | CASSLADRVVGELFF | TRBJ2-2 | many | TRBD1 | TRBV12-3/TRBV12-4
TGTGCCAGCAGCCTGCCCGGGACAGGGATCTCACCCCTCCACTTT | CASSLPGTGISPLHF | TRBJ1-6 | many | TRBD1 | TRBV7-3
TGTGCCAGCACTGGCTATAATTCACCCCTCCACTTT | CASTGYNSPLHF | TRBJ1-6 | many | - | TRBV12-3/TRBV12-4
TGCGCCAGCAGCAACAGCGGACCCTACGAGCAGTACTTC | CASSNSGPYEQYF | TRBJ2-7 | many | - | TRBV5-1
TGTGCCAGCAGCTCCGGACAGGGCAGGAAGACTGAAGCTTTCTTT | CASSSGQGRKTEAFF | TRBJ1-1 | - | TRBD1 | TRBV5-6
TGTGCCAGTAGTCCTCTCGGACAGGCCGGACCAGAGACCCAGTACTTC | CASSPLGQAGPETQYF | TRBJ2-5 | - | TRBD1 | TRBV19
TGTGCCACCAGCAGAGTTTCGGGCAGGGCGAACACCGGGGAGCTGTTTTTT | CATSRVSGRANTGELFF | TRBJ2-2 | many | - | TRBV15
TGTGCCAGTCAGAATCAGGGCCTGATGAACACTGAAGCTTTCTTT | CASQNQGLMNTEAFF | TRBJ1-1 | many | - | TRBV19
TGTGCCAGCAGCCTCCACAGTGCCCCCTACGAGCAGTACTTC | CASSLHSAPYEQYF | TRBJ2-7 | many | - | TRBV3-1
TGTGCCAGCAGCCCGACAGATCGGATGAACACTGAAGCTTTCTTT | CASSPTDRMNTEAFF | TRBJ1-1 | few | - | TRBV12-3/TRBV12-4
TGTGCCAGCAGCTTAGCACCCGGACTAGCGGGAGTAGTGGAGACCCAGTACTTC | CASSLAPGLAGVVETQYF | TRBJ2-5 | - | TRBD2 | TRBV11-1
TGTGCCAGCAGGGGGATAGCGGGAGGGGAAGAGACCCAGTACTTC | CASRGIAGGEETQYF | TRBJ2-5 | many | TRBD2 | TRBV27
TGTGCCAGCAGTAAACGGGACAGCACAGATACGCAGTATTTT | CASSKRDSTDTQYF | TRBJ2-3 | many | - | TRBV6-1
TGCGCCAGCAGCCAAGACCTTCTCCTCGAGACCCAGTACTTC | CASSQDLLLETQYF | TRBJ2-5 | many | - | TRBV4-1
TGTGCCAGCAGCTTTATAAGCGGGAGCAAGGACGAGCAGTACTTC | CASSFISGSKDEQYF | TRBJ2-7 | - | TRBD2 | TRBV11-2
TGTGCCAGCAGCCAAGGGACAGGGGGCCTCCAGCATTTT | CASSQGTGGLQHF | TRBJ1-5 | many | TRBD1 | TRBV4-2
TGTGCCAGTAGTCGGTCATGGGGGAACACTGAAGCTTTCTTT | CASSRSWGNTEAFF | TRBJ1-1 | many | - | TRBV19
TGTGCCAGCAGTGTCGGAGGAGGCAATCAGCCCCAGCATTTT | CASSVGGGNQPQHF | TRBJ1-5 | many | - | TRBV9
TGTGCCAGCAGTTTAGGCGGAGACGGTATCATTCAGTACTTC | CASSLGGDGIIQYF | TRBJ2-4 | - | - | TRBV28
TGTGCCAGCAGAGCCTCCGGGGCCTCAAACGACGAGCAGTACTTC | CASRASGASNDEQYF | TRBJ2-7 | many | - | TRBV7-2
TGTGCCCGCAGGGTCCAAGAGACCCAGTACTTC | CARRVQETQYF | TRBJ2-5 | many | - | TRBV2
TGTGCCAGCAGTTACTCATTTCGACTAGCGGGAGCGTACGGGGAACTGTTTTTT | CASSYSFRLAGAYGELFF | TRBJ2-2 | few | TRBD2 | TRBV6-2/TRBV6-3
TGTGCCAGAGACAGCTATGGCTACACCTTC | CARDSYGYTF | TRBJ1-2 | many | - | TRBV2
TGTGCCAGCAGTTTAGCCGAGGGGGCTTTTCAGCCCCAGCATTTT | CASSLAEGAFQPQHF | TRBJ1-5 | - | TRBD1 | TRBV12-3/TRBV12-4
TGTGCCAGCAGCCCATCTAAGTCAATGAACACTGAAGCTTTCTTT | CASSPSKSMNTEAFF | TRBJ1-1 | - | - | TRBV3-1
TGTGCCAGCAGTCCCCCCTTAGCGGGGGGGCTTGAGCAGTACTTC | CASSPPLAGGLEQYF | TRBJ2-7 | - | TRBD2 | TRBV6-2/TRBV6-3
TGTGCCAGCAGTTACCTAGCGGGAGGCGACTACGAGCAGTACTTC | CASSYLAGGDYEQYF | TRBJ2-7 | - | TRBD2 | TRBV6-5
TGCAGCGTTGAAGATAGGGGATTCACTGAAGCTTTCTTT | CSVEDRGFTEAFF | TRBJ1-1 | many | - | TRBV29-1
TGTGCCAGCGCCGGGACTCCGAACACCGGGGAGCTGTTTTTT | CASAGTPNTGELFF | TRBJ2-2 | - | - | TRBV2
TGTGCCAGCAGTGAAGCCCCGGACGGAGCCTACGAGCAGTACTTC | CASSEAPDGAYEQYF | TRBJ2-7 | many | - | TRBV6-1
TGTGCCAGCAGCTTAACTATATCGCCAGATACGCAGTATTTT | CASSLTISPDTQYF | TRBJ2-3 | many | - | TRBV7-3
TGTGCCAGCAGTCGATACAGGAACACCGGGGAGCTGTGTTTC | CASSRYRNTGELCF | TRBJ2-2 | - | - | TRBV6-2/TRBV6-3
TGTGCCAGCAGCTTTGGAGCGGGGGCGGCCTACGAGCAGTACTTC | CASSFGAGAAYEQYF | TRBJ2-7 | - | TRBD2 | TRBV5-6
TGTGCCAGCAGAGCCGACAGGGGCGAGTTCACCGGGGAGCTGTTTTTT | CASRADRGEFTGELFF | TRBJ2-2 | few | TRBD1 | TRBV2
TGTGCCAGCAGGCCGGGACAGGGAAACGGGAGGGGGAACACCGGGGAGCTGTTTTTT | CASRPGQGNGRGNTGELFF | TRBJ2-2 | - | - | TRBV5-6
TGTGCCAGCAGTGACGATTACTCTGGAAACACCATATATTTT | CASSDDYSGNTIYF | TRBJ1-3 | many | - | TRBV6-1
TGTGCCAGTAGCCCTAGCGGGGATACCTACGAGCAGTACTTC | CASSPSGDTYEQYF | TRBJ2-7 | many | TRBD2 | TRBV19
TGCGCCAGCAGCTTCCGCGGAGGGCTCGCGGCTGAAGCTTTCTTT | CASSFRGGLAAEAFF | TRBJ1-1 | many | - | TRBV5-1
TGTGCCAGCAGTAGACAGGCGACCTCACAAGAGACCCAGTACTTC | CASSRQATSQETQYF | TRBJ2-5 | once | - | TRBV6-1
TGCAGTGCCCTCCCGGGGACAGCCAAAGAGACCAAGTACTTC | CSALPGTAKETKYF | TRBJ2-5 | few | TRBD1 | TRBV20-1
TGCAGTGCCCCAAACATACTACAGGAAGGGGCCTCTGGAAACACCATATATTTT | CSAPNILQEGASGNTIYF | TRBJ1-3 | many | - | TRBV20-1
TGTGCCAGCAGTTCGACGGGTCAGCCCCAGCATTTT | CASSSTGQPQHF | TRBJ1-5 | many | - | TRBV27
TGTGCCAGCAGCTTCCCGACAGGAAATGGAGAGACCCAGTACTTC | CASSFPTGNGETQYF | TRBJ2-5 | many | - | TRBV13
TGTGCCAGTATGGGGAGCTCCTACGAGCAGTACTTC | CASMGSSYEQYF | TRBJ2-7 | many | - | TRBV19
TGTGCCAGCAGCTTAACGGGGGGCGGGGCCAATCAGCCCCAGCATTTT | CASSLTGGGANQPQHF | TRBJ1-5 | many | - | TRBV7-3
TGTGCCAGCAGTTTAGTGGGGGATAGACAGCCCCAGCATTTT | CASSLVGDRQPQHF | TRBJ1-5 | many | - | TRBV28
TGTGCCAGCAGCGTAGATAGGGGTGTACGGGGCTACACCTTC | CASSVDRGVRGYTF | TRBJ1-2 | many | - | TRBV9
TGTGCCAGCAGTTTTCAGGGGGGGGAGATGCAAGAGACCCAGTACTTC | CASSFQGGEMQETQYF | TRBJ2-5 | many | - | TRBV12-3/TRBV12-4
TGCGCCAGCAGCGCTGGACAGGGAAACACCATATATTTT | CASSAGQGNTIYF | TRBJ1-3 | many | - | TRBV5-1